This TCR beta chain was identified in a study of blood T cell repertoires in COVID-19. Data came from immunoSEQ multiplex PCR; TCRdb stores just in-frame clones and leaves some out. The table has around 250,000 clones, about four fifths seen once; the top ten hold roughly 1.9%. As regards this clone: Other DNA sequences in the same sample also yield this CDR3.

CDR1 is LGHDT, CDR2 YNNKEL, per germline (reference sequence). There are 13 residues in the CDR3. Trimming shortened V by 1 base and J by 1 base, and 3 bases separated the two germline ends. Material for sequencing was peripheral blood. The TCR originated in a man in his thirties or forties who had recovered from COVID-19. V and J are TRBV3-1 (or the pseudogene TRBV3-2) and TRBJ2-3; D is ambiguous. DNA for the CDR3: TGTGCCAGCAGCCAAGGCGGCACAGATACGCAGTATTTT. Its translation is CASSQGGTDTQYF.